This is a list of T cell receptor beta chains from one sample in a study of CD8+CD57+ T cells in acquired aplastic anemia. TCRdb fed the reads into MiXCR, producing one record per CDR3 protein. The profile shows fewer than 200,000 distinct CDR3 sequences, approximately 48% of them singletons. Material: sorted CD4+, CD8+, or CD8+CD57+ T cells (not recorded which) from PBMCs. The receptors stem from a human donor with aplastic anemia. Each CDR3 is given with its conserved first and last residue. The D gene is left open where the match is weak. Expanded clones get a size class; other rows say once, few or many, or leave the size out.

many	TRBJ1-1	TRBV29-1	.	TGCAGCGCCGGGACAACGAACACTGAAGCTTTCTTT	CSAGTTNTEAFF
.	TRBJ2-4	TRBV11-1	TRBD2	TGTGCCAGCAGCTTTGTTCCTAGCGGGAGGGAACTTTCCAAAAACATTCAGTACTTC	CASSFVPSGRELSKNIQYF
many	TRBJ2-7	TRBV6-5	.	TGTGCCAGCAGTACCCCCACCCTGAGCTCCTACGAGCAGTACTTC	CASSTPTLSSYEQYF
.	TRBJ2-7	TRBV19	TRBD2	TGTGCCAGTAGTATAGGAGCGGGAGGGCCCTACGAGCAGTACTTC	CASSIGAGGPYEQYF
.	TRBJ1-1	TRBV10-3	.	TGTGCCACCAAGGAGGGCTGGAACACTGAAGCTTTCTTT	CATKEGWNTEAFF
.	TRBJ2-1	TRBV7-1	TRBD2	TGTGCCAGCAGCTCCGGCGGGGGGGCCCAGAGCTCCTACAATGAGCAGTTCTTC	CASSSGGGAQSSYNEQFF
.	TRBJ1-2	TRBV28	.	TGTGCCAGCAGTTTACGGTTTCTTAACTATGGCTACACCTTC	CASSLRFLNYGYTF
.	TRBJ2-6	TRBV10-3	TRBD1	TGTGCCATCCGAGCGGACAGGGAGAGCACTGGGGCCAACGTCCTGACTTTC	CAIRADRESTGANVLTF
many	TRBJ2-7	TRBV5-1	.	TGCGCCAGCAGCTCACAGCCGGGCAGCGACGAGCAGTACTTC	CASSSQPGSDEQYF
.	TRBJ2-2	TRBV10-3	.	TGTGCCATACCACAGGGGAACACCGGGGAGCTGTTTTTT	CAIPQGNTGELFF
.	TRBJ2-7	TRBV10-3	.	TGTGCCAGCAGTCAATATTTTCAGGGATTCGAGCAGTACTTC	CASSQYFQGFEQYF
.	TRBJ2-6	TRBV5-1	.	TGCGCCAGCAGCTTGGAAGGGCAGGGCTTCTTCTCTGGGGCCAACGTCCTGACTTTC	CASSLEGQGFFSGANVLTF
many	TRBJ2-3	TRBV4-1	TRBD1	TGCGCCAGCAGCCAAGTCCTATCGAGGGACAGGGACACAGATACGCAGTATTTT	CASSQVLSRDRDTDTQYF
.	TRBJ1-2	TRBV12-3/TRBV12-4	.	TGTGCCAGCAAATACGGGAGTAACTATGGCTACACCTTC	CASKYGSNYGYTF
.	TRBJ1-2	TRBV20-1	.	TGCAGTGTCCCAGGGCAGGGTTATGGCTACACCTTC	CSVPGQGYGYTF
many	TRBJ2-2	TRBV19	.	TGTGCCAGTAGTTTTCTATTCGGGGAGCTGTTTTTT	CASSFLFGELFF
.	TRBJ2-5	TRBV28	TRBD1	TGTGCCAGCAGTTTGACAGGGGGCCAAGAGACCCAGTACTTC	CASSLTGGQETQYF